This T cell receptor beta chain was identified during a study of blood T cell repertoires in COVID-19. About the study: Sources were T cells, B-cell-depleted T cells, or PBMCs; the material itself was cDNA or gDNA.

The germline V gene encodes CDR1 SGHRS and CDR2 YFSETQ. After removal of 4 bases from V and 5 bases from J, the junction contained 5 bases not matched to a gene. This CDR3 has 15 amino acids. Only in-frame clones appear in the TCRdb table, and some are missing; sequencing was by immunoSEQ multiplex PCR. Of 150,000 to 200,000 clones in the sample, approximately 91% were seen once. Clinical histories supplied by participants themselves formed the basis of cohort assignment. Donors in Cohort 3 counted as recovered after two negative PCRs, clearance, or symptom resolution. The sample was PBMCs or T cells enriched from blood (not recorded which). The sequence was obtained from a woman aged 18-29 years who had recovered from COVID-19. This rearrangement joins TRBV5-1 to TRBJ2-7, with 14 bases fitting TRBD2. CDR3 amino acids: CASSPRLAGGNEQYF. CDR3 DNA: TGCGCCAGCAGCCCCCGACTAGCGGGAGGGAACGAGCAGTACTTC.